This is a list of T cell receptor beta chains from one sample in a study of tumour-infiltrating T cells in Burkitt lymphoma. Libraries were prepared by immunoSEQ multiplex PCR; TCRdb keeps only in-frame clonotypes and omits some of them. This table holds approximately 4,200 clones, 14% found once. The sequencing sample was made of tumor tissue. These receptor sequences come from a human donor with Burkitt lymphoma. CDR3s include the opening cysteine and the closing phenylalanine or tryptophan. D genes are given only for firm matches. Clone size appears in some rows only: once, few, many, or a class for an expanded clone.

clone size: few
D gene: .
J gene: TRBJ2-7
V gene: TRBV5-6
CDR3 protein: CASSALTAGRFYEQYF
CDR3 DNA: TGTGCCAGCAGCGCGTTGACGGCAGGCCGTTTCTACGAGCAGTACTTC

clone size: .
D gene: TRBD1
J gene: TRBJ1-5
V gene: TRBV28
CDR3 protein: CASSSQGTGENQPQHF
CDR3 DNA: TGTGCCAGCAGTTCTCAGGGGACAGGGGAGAATCAGCCCCAGCATTTT

clone size: .
D gene: TRBD1
J gene: TRBJ2-1
V gene: TRBV14
CDR3 protein: CASSQDWGQGAYEQFF
CDR3 DNA: TGTGCCAGCAGCCAAGATTGGGGACAGGGGGCATATGAGCAGTTCTTC

clone size: few
D gene: .
J gene: TRBJ1-3
V gene: TRBV28
CDR3 protein: CASSSSGASGNTIYF
CDR3 DNA: TGTGCCAGCAGTTCATCGGGGGCCTCTGGAAACACCATATATTTT

clone size: .
D gene: .
J gene: TRBJ2-7
V gene: TRBV7-9
CDR3 protein: CASSADNLYEQYF
CDR3 DNA: TGTGCCAGCAGCGCTGACAACCTCTACGAGCAGTACTTC

clone size: .
D gene: .
J gene: TRBJ1-2
V gene: TRBV19
CDR3 protein: CASSRFAGTSNYGYTF
CDR3 DNA: TGTGCCAGTAGTAGATTCGCAGGGACAAGTAACTATGGCTACACCTTC

clone size: .
D gene: .
J gene: TRBJ1-3
V gene: TRBV30
CDR3 protein: CAWAGVSGNTIYF
CDR3 DNA: TGTGCTTGGGCCGGGGTCTCTGGAAACACCATATATTTT

clone size: .
D gene: .
J gene: TRBJ1-6
V gene: TRBV4-1
CDR3 protein: CASSQDGRQGYSPLHF
CDR3 DNA: TGCGCCAGCAGCCAAGATGGGAGGCAGGGTTATTCACCCCTCCACTTT

clone size: .
D gene: .
J gene: TRBJ2-3
V gene: TRBV5-1
CDR3 protein: CASSPRGSGPTDTQYF
CDR3 DNA: TGCGCCAGCAGCCCTCGAGGTAGCGGTCCCACAGATACGCAGTATTTT

clone size: few
D gene: .
J gene: TRBJ2-3
V gene: TRBV19
CDR3 protein: CASRLTDTQYF
CDR3 DNA: TGTGCCAGTAGACTTACAGATACGCAGTATTTT

clone size: few
D gene: .
J gene: TRBJ2-3
V gene: TRBV5-1
CDR3 protein: CASSRKGESRADTQYF
CDR3 DNA: TGCGCCAGCAGCCGAAAAGGGGAGTCCCGCGCAGATACGCAGTATTTT

clone size: .
D gene: TRBD1
J gene: TRBJ2-1
V gene: TRBV19
CDR3 protein: CASRTVDRGPYNEQFF
CDR3 DNA: TGTGCCAGCCGGACGGTGGACAGGGGCCCCTACAATGAGCAGTTCTTC

clone size: .
D gene: TRBD1
J gene: TRBJ2-2
V gene: TRBV28
CDR3 protein: CASNSRGQGIGNTGELFF
CDR3 DNA: TGTGCCAGCAATTCTCGGGGACAGGGGATTGGTAACACCGGAGAGCTGTTTTTT

clone size: few
D gene: .
J gene: TRBJ2-2
V gene: TRBV5-4
CDR3 protein: CASSLSSGELFF
CDR3 DNA: TGTGCCAGCAGCTTGAGCTCCGGGGAGCTGTTTTTT

clone size: few
D gene: .
J gene: TRBJ1-2
V gene: TRBV5-6
CDR3 protein: CASIVQEAGYGYTF
CDR3 DNA: TGTGCCAGCATCGTGCAGGAGGCTGGTTATGGCTACACCTTC

clone size: few
D gene: TRBD2
J gene: TRBJ2-6
V gene: TRBV28
CDR3 protein: CASSGLAGAKAGANVLTF
CDR3 DNA: TGTGCCAGCAGTGGACTAGCGGGAGCGAAGGCTGGGGCCAACGTCCTGACTTTC

clone size: .
D gene: .
J gene: TRBJ1-1
V gene: TRBV4-1
CDR3 protein: CASSRPFPAKAFF
CDR3 DNA: TGCGCCAGCAGCCGACCCTTCCCGGCTAAAGCTTTCTTT

clone size: few
D gene: TRBD2
J gene: TRBJ2-1
V gene: TRBV9
CDR3 protein: CASSGLAGNNEQFF
CDR3 DNA: TGTGCCAGCAGCGGACTAGCGGGGAACAATGAGCAGTTCTTC

clone size: .
D gene: .
J gene: TRBJ1-2
V gene: TRBV28
CDR3 protein: CASSILRPANYGYTF
CDR3 DNA: TGTGCCAGCAGTATCCTTCGGCCTGCTAACTATGGCTACACCTTC

clone size: few
D gene: .
J gene: TRBJ2-3
V gene: TRBV2
CDR3 protein: CASTGYYADTQYF
CDR3 DNA: TGTGCCAGCACTGGGTACTATGCAGATACGCAGTATTTT

clone size: few
D gene: .
J gene: TRBJ1-5
V gene: TRBV7-8
CDR3 protein: CASSLDRNSNQPQHF
CDR3 DNA: TGTGCCAGCAGCTTAGACAGGAATAGCAATCAGCCCCAGCATTTT

clone size: .
D gene: .
J gene: TRBJ1-2
V gene: TRBV9
CDR3 protein: CASSLQGSNYGYTF
CDR3 DNA: TGTGCCAGCAGCCTTCAGGGGAGTAACTATGGCTACACCTTC

clone size: .
D gene: .
J gene: TRBJ2-7
V gene: TRBV28
CDR3 protein: CASSLWWGSDEQYF
CDR3 DNA: TGTGCCAGCAGTTTATGGTGGGGGTCGGACGAGCAGTACTTC

clone size: .
D gene: .
J gene: TRBJ2-3
V gene: TRBV5-1
CDR3 protein: CASSLAAVSTDTQYF
CDR3 DNA: TGCGCCAGCAGCTTGGCGGCGGTTAGCACAGATACGCAGTATTTT

clone size: .
D gene: .
J gene: TRBJ2-7
V gene: TRBV30
CDR3 protein: CAWPHTGLGTHEQYF
CDR3 DNA: TGTGCCTGGCCCCATACCGGTCTAGGAACCCACGAGCAGTACTTC

clone size: few
D gene: TRBD2
J gene: TRBJ2-7
V gene: TRBV5-1
CDR3 protein: CASSTSSGSYEQYF
CDR3 DNA: TGCGCCAGCAGCACTTCTAGCGGATCCTACGAGCAGTACTTC

clone size: .
D gene: .
J gene: TRBJ1-1
V gene: TRBV29-1
CDR3 protein: CSVGGVAGGSPRLFF
CDR3 DNA: .

clone size: .
D gene: .
J gene: TRBJ1-2
V gene: TRBV29-1
CDR3 protein: CSVTREYGYTF
CDR3 DNA: TGCAGCGTTACTAGGGAATATGGCTACACCTTC

clone size: .
D gene: .
J gene: TRBJ1-1
V gene: TRBV28
CDR3 protein: CASSPPAEGNEAFF
CDR3 DNA: TGTGCCAGCAGTCCCCCGGCGGAGGGGAATGAAGCTTTCTTT

clone size: .
D gene: TRBD1
J gene: TRBJ2-7
V gene: TRBV5-1
CDR3 protein: CASSSRTGTSYEQYF
CDR3 DNA: TGCGCCAGCAGCTCCCGGACAGGCACTTCCTACGAGCAGTACTTC

clone size: few
D gene: TRBD2
J gene: TRBJ2-2
V gene: TRBV6-6
CDR3 protein: CASSPGGLARNGELFF
CDR3 DNA: TGTGCCAGCAGTCCCGGGGGACTAGCGAGGAACGGGGAGCTGTTTTTT

clone size: few
D gene: .
J gene: TRBJ1-1
V gene: TRBV19
CDR3 protein: CASSIRGRNTEAFF
CDR3 DNA: TGTGCCAGTAGTATTCGGGGGCGGAACACTGAAGCTTTCTTT

clone size: large
D gene: TRBD1
J gene: TRBJ2-7
V gene: TRBV14
CDR3 protein: CASSQGATGPEQYF
CDR3 DNA: TGTGCCAGCAGCCAGGGCGCGACAGGGCCCGAGCAGTACTTC

clone size: .
D gene: .
J gene: TRBJ2-5
V gene: TRBV6-5
CDR3 protein: CATRRDTFQETQYF
CDR3 DNA: TGTGCCACCCGCCGGGACACCTTCCAAGAGACCCAGTACTTC

clone size: .
D gene: TRBD1
J gene: TRBJ2-1
V gene: TRBV10-2
CDR3 protein: CASSLTTGTGGIGATIEQFF
CDR3 DNA: TGCGCCAGCAGTCTTACCACCGGGACAGGGGGGATTGGCGCGACAATTGAGCAGTTCTTC

clone size: .
D gene: .
J gene: TRBJ1-1
V gene: TRBV21-1
CDR3 protein: CASSNGGLRGTEAFF
CDR3 DNA: TGTGCCAGCAGCAACGGGGGGCTGCGGGGAACTGAAGCTTTCTTT

clone size: .
D gene: TRBD1
J gene: TRBJ1-2
V gene: TRBV6-5
CDR3 protein: CASSYLTGGDGYTF
CDR3 DNA: TGTGCCAGCAGTTACCTGACAGGGGGCGATGGCTACACCTTC

clone size: .
D gene: .
J gene: TRBJ1-5
V gene: TRBV6-1
CDR3 protein: CASSEWGFGNQPQHF
CDR3 DNA: TGTGCCAGCAGTGAGTGGGGTTTTGGCAATCAGCCCCAGCATTTT

clone size: .
D gene: TRBD2
J gene: TRBJ2-5
V gene: TRBV7-2
CDR3 protein: CASSSTSGRAETQYF
CDR3 DNA: TGTGCCAGCAGCTCTACTAGCGGGCGAGCAGAGACCCAGTACTTC

clone size: .
D gene: TRBD2
J gene: TRBJ2-5
V gene: TRBV5-4
CDR3 protein: CASSFRRLAGGRQETQYF
CDR3 DNA: TGTGCCAGCAGCTTTAGGAGACTAGCGGGGGGGCGGCAAGAGACCCAGTACTTC

clone size: .
D gene: TRBD1
J gene: TRBJ1-2
V gene: TRBV13
CDR3 protein: CASSPQTGENDGYTF
CDR3 DNA: TGTGCCAGCAGCCCCCAGACAGGGGAGAATGATGGCTACACCTTC

clone size: few
D gene: .
J gene: TRBJ1-2
V gene: TRBV29-1
CDR3 protein: CSGFDSGYTF
CDR3 DNA: TGCAGCGGATTCGACAGTGGCTACACCTTC

clone size: once
D gene: .
J gene: TRBJ1-5
V gene: TRBV11-2
CDR3 protein: CASGRGSNQPQHF
CDR3 DNA: TGTGCCAGCGGTAGGGGGAGCAATCAGCCCCAGCATTTT